A single sample gave rise to the 30 T cell receptor beta chains below, sequenced in a study of T cell clones after liver transplantation. Assay used: immunoSEQ multiplex PCR; TCRdb lists only in-frame clones, some missing. The top ten clones hold about 2.8% of a sample with around 97,000 clones, roughly four fifths of them seen once. The specimen comprised CD4+ T cells from blood, sampled approximately 43 months after liver transplant. These TCRs come from a human patient who received a liver transplant. The graft donor may have contributed some T cells.

The rearrangement joins TRBV19 to TRBJ1-4; 10 nucleotides match TRBD1. From germline, CDR1 is LNHDA and CDR2 SQIVND (reference sequence). V trimming: 9 bases; J trimming: 5 bases; junction bases outside the gene matches: 12. The CDR3 length is 16 residues. The CDR3 region is CASTPGQGSGNEKLFF. DNA of the CDR3: TGTGCCAGCACCCCGGGACAGGGGTCGGGGAATGAAAAACTGTTTTTT.

The chain carries TRBV7-2 and TRBJ1-1; D not certain. V was shortened by 1 base and J by 4 bases, with 10 bases between the two germline ends. Per germline, CDR1 SGHTA and CDR2 FQGNSA. The CDR3 spans 14 residues. CDR3 nucleotide sequence: TGTGCCAGCAGCTTAGTCCCGAAATCCACTGAAGCTTTCTTT. Encoded protein: CASSLVPKSTEAFF.

Details on this clone: One junction end disagrees with the germline gene, perhaps due to a read error. The DNA for the CDR3 is TGTGCCAGCAGCCCGGGACAGGGAAACTCTGGCTACACCTTC. Encoded protein: CASSPGQGNSGYTF. V gene TRBV2 combines with J gene TRBJ1-2, with 9 bases matching TRBD1. CDR1 SNHLY and CDR2 FYNNEI come from the germline V gene. This CDR3 spans 14 amino acids.

The rearrangement uses TRBV7-3 and TRBJ2-2, with 8 positions matching TRBD1. V dropped 4 bases and J dropped 4; count of bases not matched to a gene: 8. CDR1 is SGHTA and CDR2 is FQGTGA in the germline V gene. There are 16 residues in the CDR3. CDR3 coding DNA: TGTGCCAGCAGCTCCCCCGACAGGGGTTTCACCGGGGAGCTGTTTTTT. This sequence encodes CASSSPDRGFTGELFF.

The chain has TRBV27 and TRBJ1-1, with 7 bases identical to TRBD1. This CDR3 is 16 amino acids long. The ends lost 0 bases at V and 5 bases at J; junction bases unmatched: 9. Germline loops: CDR1 MNHEY, CDR2 SMNVEV (reference sequence). CDR3 amino acids: CASSLSLGGPGTEAFF. The CDR3 DNA reads TGTGCCAGCAGTTTATCGCTAGGGGGCCCCGGGACTGAAGCTTTCTTT.

The chain combines TRBV5-1 with TRBJ2-7; 9 bases align to TRBD1. CDR1 is SGHRS, CDR2 YFSETQ, per germline. The V gene end was trimmed by 4 bases and the J gene end by 4 bases; junction bases not matched to a gene: 9. CDR3 length: 15 residues. The DNA of the CDR3 is TGCGCCAGCAGCGCCAGGACAGGGGCAGGGTACGAGCAGTACTTC. Encoded protein: CASSARTGAGYEQYF.

This chain uses TRBV7-2 with TRBJ1-1; no reliable D call. The CDR3 extends over 14 amino acids. Germline CDR1 and CDR2: SGHTA and FQGNSA. V was clipped by 8 bases and J by 1 base, with 14 bases between them. Here the CDR3 DNA reads TGTGCCAGCTGGGCTAGAGGATCGAACACTGAAGCTTTCTTT. Translated, it gives CASWARGSNTEAFF.

V usage is TRBV20-1 and J usage is TRBJ2-5, with D uncertain. The V end lost 5 bases, the J end lost 8 bases, and 12 bases lay between the germline ends. Germline-derived CDR1 and CDR2 are DFQATT and SNEGSKA (reference sequence). The CDR3 runs to 11 residues. The CDR3 DNA reads TGCAGTGCTCTCGACCGCAGAACCCAGTACTTC. It is translated as CSALDRRTQYF.

This rearrangement joins TRBV27 to TRBJ2-1; D perhaps matches TRBD1 (7 bases). Germline CDR1 MNHEY, CDR2 SMNVEV (reference sequence). V was cut by 1 base and J by 6 bases, with 22 bases left in between. This CDR3 region has 18 residues. In nucleotides, the CDR3 is TGTGCCAGCAGTTTATGGGGACAGTCTAGGCTGGGGGGCAATGAGCAGTTCTTC. Encoded protein: CASSLWGQSRLGGNEQFF.

V gene TRBV21-1 combines with J gene TRBJ1-3; the DNA was not used to check the table's D call, TRBD1. TRBV21-1 counts as a pseudogene. The CDR3 totals 11 residues. The CDR3 loop is CASSKARDSSF. The CDR3 region has the DNA TGTGCCAGCAGCAAAGCCCGAGACAGTTCTTTT.

The chain carries TRBV10-3 and TRBJ1-5, with 7 bases matching TRBD1. The V gene end was trimmed by 11 bases and the J gene end by 4 bases; junction bases not matched to a gene: 8. CDR1 and CDR2 (germline): ENHRY, SYGVKD. The CDR3 has 13 amino acids. The CDR3: CAAAGQVNQPQHF. The CDR3 nucleotides are TGTGCCGCGGCTGGACAGGTTAATCAGCCCCAGCATTTT.

The chain couples TRBV5-1 to TRBJ1-1; D gene uncertain. With 2 bases removed from V and 1 base from J, the gap between germline ends came to 9 bases. This CDR3 region has 14 residues. The germline V gene has CDR1 SGHRS and CDR2 YFSETQ. CDR3 residues: CASSFGLENTEAFF. The CDR3, as DNA: TGCGCCAGCAGCTTCGGCCTGGAGAACACTGAAGCTTTCTTT.

As concerns this clone: The same CDR3 is also encoded by other DNA sequences in this sample. The chain employs TRBV18 and TRBJ1-1, with D maybe TRBD1 (5 bases). CDR1 is KGHSH and CDR2 is LQKENI in the germline V gene. Trimming took off 1 base at V and 0 bases at J, with 6 bases between the two ends. There are 14 residues in the CDR3. The CDR3 loop reads CASSPQGMNTEAFF. CDR3 DNA: TGTGCCAGCTCACCACAGGGGATGAACACTGAAGCTTTCTTT.

The V gene is TRBV30, the J gene TRBJ2-7; 8 positions match TRBD2. With 2 bases clipped from V and 7 bases from J, the junction kept 10 bases outside the gene matches. This CDR3 spans 14 amino acids. The V gene's germline CDR1 is GTSNPN and CDR2 SVGIG (reference sequence). CDR3 in amino acids: CAWSKGGRRREQYF. The CDR3 coding sequence is TGTGCCTGGAGTAAGGGCGGGAGGCGTCGGGAGCAGTACTTC.

This chain connects TRBV11-2 to TRBJ2-3; TRBD2 is a possible D gene (6 bases). Trimming took off 5 bases at V and 1 base at J, with 16 bases between the two ends. This CDR3 region has 16 residues. Germline V CDR1 and CDR2: SGHAT, FQNNGV. DNA for the CDR3: TGTGCCAGCAGCCCCTCCGGGGGACGCCGCACAGATACGCAGTATTTT. Its protein product is CASSPSGGRRTDTQYF.

The chain has TRBV18 and TRBJ1-1, with no clear D. CDR1 and CDR2 from the germline V gene are KGHSH and LQKENI. This CDR3 is 14 amino acids long. The germline V and J ends were trimmed by 3 bases and 7 bases, with 15 bases remaining between them. CDR3 amino acids: CASSPGFRKGEAFF. In DNA, the CDR3 is TGTGCCAGCTCACCGGGTTTTAGAAAGGGTGAAGCTTTCTTT.

The genes are TRBV5-1 and TRBJ2-1, with 8 bases fitting TRBD2. This CDR3 contains 16 residues. V shed 1 base, J shed 5 bases, and the junction held 8 bases outside the gene matches. Germline CDR1 and CDR2: SGHRS and YFSETQ. The CDR3: CASSLLAGGKNNEQFF. The CDR3 DNA is TGCGCCAGCAGCTTGTTGGCGGGGGGAAAAAACAATGAGCAGTTCTTC.

There are a few counts of this clone. CDR3 sequence: CASSPRQANEQYF. The DNA of the CDR3 is TGTGCCAGCAGTCCCCGACAGGCAAACGAGCAGTACTTC. V and J are TRBV27 and TRBJ2-7; D is perhaps TRBD1 (6 bases). V gave up 5 bases and J gave up 5 bases, with 13 bases separating them. Germline V gives CDR1 MNHEY, CDR2 SMNVEV (reference sequence). The CDR3 sequence is 13 residues long.

This clone was counted a few times. This chain joins TRBV4-2 and TRBJ1-6; no clear D gene. The germline gives CDR1 LGHNA, CDR2 YNFKEQ. The CDR3 contains 13 residues. Deletions cut 4 bases from V and 8 bases from J, with 9 bases between. DNA of the CDR3: TGTGCCAGCAGCCGGGAATGGGATTCACCCCTCCACTTT. Translated, it gives CASSREWDSPLHF.

The V gene is TRBV6-6, the J gene TRBJ2-7, with a possible D match to TRBD2 (6 bases). The CDR3 spans 12 residues. Germline CDR1 is MNHNY and CDR2 is SVGAGI (reference sequence). V shed 10 bases and J shed 3 bases, with 13 bases lying between them. The CDR3 bases are TGTGCCACCCGGGACTCGATCTACGAGCAGTACTTC. As protein: CATRDSIYEQYF.

This clone showed up just once. The V and J genes are TRBV29-1 and TRBJ2-3; D is unresolved. The CDR3 has 14 residues. V shed 6 bases and J shed 3 bases, with 16 bases lying between them. Germline loops: CDR1 SQVTM, CDR2 ANQGSEA. In DNA, the CDR3 is TGCAGCGTCGGAGTAAGAAGTAGGACAGATACGCAGTATTTT. This codes for CSVGVRSRTDTQYF.

The V gene is TRBV6-1, the J gene TRBJ2-7; TRBD2 matches 7 bases. V was clipped by 7 bases and J by 2 bases; unmatched bases: 8. Germline V gene lookup returns CDR1 MNHNS and CDR2 SASEGT. The CDR3 contains 14 residues. The CDR3 DNA is TGTGCCAGCAAAATCTCGGGGGGTACCTACGAGCAGTACTTC. This translates into CASKISGGTYEQYF.

The chain has TRBV30 and TRBJ1-2; possibly TRBD1 for D (5 bases). CDR3 length equals 16 residues. Per germline, CDR1 GTSNPN and CDR2 SVGIG (reference sequence). The V gene lost 3 bases and the J gene lost 4 bases, with 21 bases spanning the gap. The CDR3 sequence is CAWRAPRDLRPYGYTF. CDR3 DNA: TGTGCCTGGAGAGCCCCCCGGGACCTACGTCCCTATGGCTACACCTTC.

The rearrangement uses TRBV19 and TRBJ1-5; D is uncertain. Germline lookup yields CDR1 LNHDA and CDR2 SQIVND (reference sequence). This CDR3 spans 14 amino acids. V was shortened by 5 bases and J by 0 bases, with 8 bases between the two germline ends. This CDR3 is CASSPGDSNQPQHF. DNA of the CDR3: TGTGCCAGTAGTCCTGGGGATAGCAATCAGCCCCAGCATTTT.

This clone showed up just once. The gene calls are TRBV5-1 and TRBJ2-2, with TRBD1 identical over 8 bases. J was trimmed by 2 bases and V by 3 bases; bases with no gene match: 9. Germline loops: CDR1 SGHRS, CDR2 YFSETQ. The CDR3 spans 17 residues. CDR3 in amino acids: CASSSNAGTGNTGELFF. DNA for the CDR3: TGCGCCAGCAGCTCCAACGCCGGGACAGGTAACACCGGGGAGCTGTTTTTT.

This chain links TRBV29-1 with TRBJ1-2; 8 bases are a match to TRBD1. This CDR3 has 14 amino acids. Germline V gene lookup returns CDR1 SQVTM and CDR2 ANQGSEA. V gave up 4 bases and J gave up 2 bases; unmatched junction bases: 6. CDR3: CSVADREGNYGYTF. The CDR3 nucleotides are TGCAGCGTTGCGGACAGGGAAGGGAACTATGGCTACACCTTC.

Comments on this clone: Other nucleotide sequences from this sample produce the same CDR3. The chain recombines TRBV19 with TRBJ1-5, with TRBD1 as a possible D gene (5 bases). The germline V gene encodes CDR1 LNHDA and CDR2 SQIVND (reference sequence). Trimming removed 3 bases from V and 1 base from J, with 7 bases in between. The length of the CDR3 is 14 residues. The CDR3 nucleotides are TGTGCCAGTAGTATTCGGGACAGCAATCAGCCCCAGCATTTT. Translating gives CASSIRDSNQPQHF.

V is TRBV7-6 and J is TRBJ1-1, with 10 bases matching TRBD1. The length of the CDR3 is 15 residues. V trimming: 5 bases; J trimming: 4 bases; junction bases outside the gene matches: 7. Germline V lookup: CDR1 SGHVS, CDR2 FNYEAQ. The CDR3 bases are TGTGCCAGCAGCCAAGGACAGGGGGGGATCACTGAAGCTTTCTTT. This codes for CASSQGQGGITEAFF.

The rearrangement uses TRBV27 and TRBJ2-1; 11 bases are a match to TRBD2. Germline CDR1 MNHEY, CDR2 SMNVEV (reference sequence). Trimming removed 4 bases from V and 0 bases from J; junction bases left unmatched: 8. CDR3 length: 18 amino acids. The CDR3 DNA sequence: TGTGCCAGCAGTTCTAGCGGGAGGAGGGTAACCTCCTACAATGAGCAGTTCTTC. Protein product: CASSSSGRRVTSYNEQFF.

This clone was observed a few times. The chain carries TRBV5-1 and TRBJ2-2, with D unresolved. The ends were cut back, 5 bases at V and 3 bases at J, with 5 bases in the middle. CDR3 length: 12 amino acids. The germline V gene encodes CDR1 SGHRS and CDR2 YFSETQ. The CDR3 DNA reads TGCGCCAGCAGGTTTGACACCGGGGAGCTGTTTTTT. This translates into CASRFDTGELFF. The entire variable domain, with the rest obtained from reference TRBV5-1 and TRBJ2-2, is as follows: KAGVTQTPRYLIKTRGQQVTLSCSPISGHRSVSWYQQTPGQGLQFLFEYFSETQRNKGNFPGRFSGRQFSNSRSEMNVSTLELGDSALYLCASRFDTGELFFGEGSRLTVL.